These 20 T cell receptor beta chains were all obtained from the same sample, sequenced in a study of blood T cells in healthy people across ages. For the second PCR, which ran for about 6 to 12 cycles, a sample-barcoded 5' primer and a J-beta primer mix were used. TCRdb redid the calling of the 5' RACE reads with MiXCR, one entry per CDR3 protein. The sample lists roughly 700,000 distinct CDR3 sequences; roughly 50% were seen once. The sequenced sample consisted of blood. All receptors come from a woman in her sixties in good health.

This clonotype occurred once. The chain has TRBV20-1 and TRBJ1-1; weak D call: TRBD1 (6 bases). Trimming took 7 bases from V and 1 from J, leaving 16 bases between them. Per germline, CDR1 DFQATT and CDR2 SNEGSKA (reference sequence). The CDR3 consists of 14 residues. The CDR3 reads CSVPMTGSNTEAFF. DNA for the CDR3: TGCAGTGTTCCGATGACAGGATCGAACACTGAAGCTTTCTTT.

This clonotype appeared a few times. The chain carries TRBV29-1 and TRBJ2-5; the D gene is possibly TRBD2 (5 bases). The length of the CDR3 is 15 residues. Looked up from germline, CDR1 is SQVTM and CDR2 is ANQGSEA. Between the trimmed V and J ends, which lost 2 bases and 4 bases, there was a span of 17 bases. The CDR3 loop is CSVENPDSFGETQYF. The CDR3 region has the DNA TGCAGCGTTGAAAACCCGGACTCGTTCGGAGAGACCCAGTACTTC.

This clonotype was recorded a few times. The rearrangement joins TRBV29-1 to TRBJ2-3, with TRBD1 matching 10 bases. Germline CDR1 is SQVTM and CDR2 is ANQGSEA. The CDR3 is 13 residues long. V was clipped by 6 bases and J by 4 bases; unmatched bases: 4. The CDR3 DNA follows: TGCAGCGTGGGACAGGGGAACGCAGATACGCAGTATTTT. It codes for CSVGQGNADTQYF.

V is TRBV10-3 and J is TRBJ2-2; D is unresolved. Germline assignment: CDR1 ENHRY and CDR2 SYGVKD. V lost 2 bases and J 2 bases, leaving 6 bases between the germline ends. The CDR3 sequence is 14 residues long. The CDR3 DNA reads TGTGCCATCAGTGAGGTCAGCAACACCGGGGAGCTGTTTTTT. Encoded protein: CAISEVSNTGELFF.

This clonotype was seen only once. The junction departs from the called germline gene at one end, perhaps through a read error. The CDR3 reads CAGSATNEQFF. CDR3 in DNA: TGTGCCGGGAGTGCTACAAATGAGCAGTTCTTC. The chain carries TRBV30 and TRBJ2-1; a weak D match, TRBD2 (5 bases). This CDR3 is built from 11 residues. Germline loops: CDR1 GTSNPN, CDR2 SVGIG (reference sequence).

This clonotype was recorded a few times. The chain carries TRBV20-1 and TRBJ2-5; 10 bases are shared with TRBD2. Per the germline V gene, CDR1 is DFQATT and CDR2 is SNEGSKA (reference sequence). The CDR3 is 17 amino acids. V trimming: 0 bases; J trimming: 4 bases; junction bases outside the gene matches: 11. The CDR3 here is CSARDNSASGRGETQYF. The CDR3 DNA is TGCAGTGCTAGAGACAATTCGGCTAGCGGGAGAGGAGAGACCCAGTACTTC.

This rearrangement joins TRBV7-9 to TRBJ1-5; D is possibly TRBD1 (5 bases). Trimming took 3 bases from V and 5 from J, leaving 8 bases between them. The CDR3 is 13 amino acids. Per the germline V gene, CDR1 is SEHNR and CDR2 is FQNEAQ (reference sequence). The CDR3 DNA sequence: TGTGCCAGCAGCTTTGGAGGGGATCAGCCCCAGCATTTT. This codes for CASSFGGDQPQHF.

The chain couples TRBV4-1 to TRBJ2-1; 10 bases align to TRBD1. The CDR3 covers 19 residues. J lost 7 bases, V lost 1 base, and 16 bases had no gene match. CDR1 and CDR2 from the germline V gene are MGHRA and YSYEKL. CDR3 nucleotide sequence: TGCGCCAGCAGCCAAGGCATCGGTATTGGACAGGGGGTAAGGAATGAGCAGTTCTTC. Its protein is CASSQGIGIGQGVRNEQFF.

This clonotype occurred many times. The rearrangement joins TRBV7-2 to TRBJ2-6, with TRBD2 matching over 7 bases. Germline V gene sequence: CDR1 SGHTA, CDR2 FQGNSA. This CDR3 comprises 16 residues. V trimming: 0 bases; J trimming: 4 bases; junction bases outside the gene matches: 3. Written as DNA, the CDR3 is TGTGCCAGCAGCTTAGCGGGGGGGTACGGGGCCAACGTCCTGACTTTC. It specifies CASSLAGGYGANVLTF.

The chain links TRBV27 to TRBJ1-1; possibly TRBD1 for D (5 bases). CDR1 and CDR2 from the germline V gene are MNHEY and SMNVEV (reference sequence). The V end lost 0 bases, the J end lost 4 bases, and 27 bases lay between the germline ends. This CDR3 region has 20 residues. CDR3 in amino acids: CASSLSGPLSVDGTRTEAFF. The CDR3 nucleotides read TGTGCCAGCAGTTTATCGGGACCACTTAGCGTCGACGGGACCCGCACTGAAGCTTTCTTT.

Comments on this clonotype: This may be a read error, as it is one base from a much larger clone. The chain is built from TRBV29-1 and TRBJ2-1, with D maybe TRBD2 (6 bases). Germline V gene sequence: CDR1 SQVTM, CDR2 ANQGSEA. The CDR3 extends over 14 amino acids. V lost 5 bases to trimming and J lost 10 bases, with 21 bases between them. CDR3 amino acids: CSVRKPGTLYEQFF. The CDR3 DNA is TGCAGCGTTCGGAAGCCCGGGACTCTTTACGAGCAGTTCTTC.

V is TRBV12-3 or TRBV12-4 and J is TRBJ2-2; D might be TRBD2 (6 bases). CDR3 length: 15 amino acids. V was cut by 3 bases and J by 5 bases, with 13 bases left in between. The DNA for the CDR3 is TGTGCCAGCAGTTTTAAACTAGCTAATACCGGGGAGCTGTTTTTT. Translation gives CASSFKLANTGELFF.

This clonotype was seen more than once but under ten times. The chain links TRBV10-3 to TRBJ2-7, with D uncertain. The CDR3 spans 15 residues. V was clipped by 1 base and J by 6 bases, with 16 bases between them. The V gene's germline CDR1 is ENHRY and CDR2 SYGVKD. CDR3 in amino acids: CAISEFSAIIGEQYF. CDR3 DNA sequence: TGTGCCATCAGTGAGTTCAGTGCGATAATCGGCGAGCAGTACTTC.

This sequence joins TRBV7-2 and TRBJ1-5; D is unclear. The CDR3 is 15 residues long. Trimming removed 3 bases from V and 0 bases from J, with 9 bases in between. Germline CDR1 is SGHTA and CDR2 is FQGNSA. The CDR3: CASSFVQDSNQPQHF. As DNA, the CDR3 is TGTGCCAGCAGCTTTGTTCAGGATAGCAATCAGCCCCAGCATTTT.

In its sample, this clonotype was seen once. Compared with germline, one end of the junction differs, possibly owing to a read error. CDR3 in DNA: TGTGCCTGCAGCACCAGGACAGGGAATTCACCCCTCCACTTT. This sequence encodes CACSTRTGNSPLHF. The gene calls are TRBV9 and TRBJ1-6, with 8 bases identical to TRBD1. This CDR3 comprises 14 residues. Germline V lookup: CDR1 SGDLS, CDR2 YYNGEE. The variable domain in full, completed from reference TRBV9 and TRBJ1-6, reads DSGVTQTPKHLITATGQRVTLRCSPRSGDLSVYWYQQSLDQGLQFLIQYYNGEERAKGNILERFSAQQFPDLHSELNLSSLELGDSALYFCACSTRTGNSPLHFGNGTRLTVT.

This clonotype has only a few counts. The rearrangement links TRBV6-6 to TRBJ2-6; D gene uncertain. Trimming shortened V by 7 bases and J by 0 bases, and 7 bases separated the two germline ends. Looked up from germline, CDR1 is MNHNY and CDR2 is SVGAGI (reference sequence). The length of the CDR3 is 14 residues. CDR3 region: CASTTGSGANVLTF. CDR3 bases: TGTGCCAGCACTACCGGCTCTGGGGCCAACGTCCTGACTTTC.

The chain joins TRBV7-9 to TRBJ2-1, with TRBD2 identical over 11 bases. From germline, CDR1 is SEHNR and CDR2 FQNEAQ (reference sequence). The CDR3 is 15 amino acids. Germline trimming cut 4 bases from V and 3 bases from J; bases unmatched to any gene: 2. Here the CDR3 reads CASSSTSGNYNEQFF. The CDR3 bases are TGTGCCAGCAGCTCGACTAGCGGGAACTACAATGAGCAGTTCTTC. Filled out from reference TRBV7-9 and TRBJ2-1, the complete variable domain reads DTGVSQNPRHKITKRGQNVTFRCDPISEHNRLYWYRQTLGQGPEFLTYFQNEAQLEKSRLLSDRFSAERPKGSFSTLEIQRTEQGDSAMYLCASSSTSGNYNEQFFGPGTRLTVL.

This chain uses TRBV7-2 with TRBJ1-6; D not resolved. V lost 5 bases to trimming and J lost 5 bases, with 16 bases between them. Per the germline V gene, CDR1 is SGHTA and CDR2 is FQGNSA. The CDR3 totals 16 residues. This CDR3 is CASSPGPTGNNSPLHF. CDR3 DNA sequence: TGTGCCAGCAGCCCTGGACCGACCGGGAATAATTCACCCCTCCACTTT.

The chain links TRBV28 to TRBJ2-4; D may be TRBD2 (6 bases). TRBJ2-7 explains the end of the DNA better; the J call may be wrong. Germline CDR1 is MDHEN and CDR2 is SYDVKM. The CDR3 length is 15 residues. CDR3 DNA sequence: TGTGCCAGCAGTTTCCCCACGGAGGGGAACGGCGAGCAGTACTTC. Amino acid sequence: CASSFPTEGNGEQYF.

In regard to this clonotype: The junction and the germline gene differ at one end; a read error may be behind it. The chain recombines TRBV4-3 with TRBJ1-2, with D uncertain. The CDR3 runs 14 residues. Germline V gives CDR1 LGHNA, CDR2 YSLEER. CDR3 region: CASSQDQANCGYTF. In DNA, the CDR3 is TGCGCCAGCAGCCAAGATCAGGCAAACTGTGGCTACACCTTC.